A selection of T cell receptor beta chains follows, all from one sample in a study of cytomegalovirus exposure and HLA in healthy donors. Generated by immunoSEQ multiplex PCR, the TCRdb table keeps only in-frame clones and is missing some. The sample includes roughly 220,000 clones, roughly 84% of them seen just once. Sequencing was carried out using PBMCs. The receptors derive from a man aged 50-59 years in good health and CMV-seronegative. Both conserved end residues are part of each CDR3. D genes are given only for firm matches. For some rows the clone size is stated as once, few or many, or as a class when expanded; others skip it.

few TRBJ1-1 15 TRBV2 - CASSALSKRNTEAFF TGTGCCAGCAGCGCCCTCAGTAAAAGGAACACTGAAGCTTTCTTT
- TRBJ2-1 14 TRBV6-5 TRBD2 CASSSSGGAQLQFF TGTGCCAGCAGTTCGAGCGGGGGTGCCCAGTTGCAGTTCTTC
- TRBJ1-4 16 TRBV18 TRBD1 CASSPGQGATGEKLFF TGTGCCAGCTCTCCGGGACAGGGGGCGACTGGCGAAAAACTGTTTTTT
- TRBJ2-1 14 TRBV5-1 - CASSLDREYNEQFF TGCGCCAGCAGCTTGGACAGGGAATACAATGAGCAGTTCTTC
- TRBJ2-7 16 TRBV7-2 TRBD2 CASRVGAGGSSYEQYF TGTGCCAGCAGGGTAGGCGCGGGCGGGAGCTCCTACGAGCAGTACTTC
- TRBJ1-2 13 TRBV2 - CASSANTNYGYTF TGTGCCAGCAGTGCGAACACGAACTATGGCTACACCTTC
- TRBJ2-5 14 TRBV5-1 TRBD2 CASSFSNGGETQYF TGCGCCAGCAGCTTTTCCAACGGGGGGGAGACCCAGTACTTC
- TRBJ2-7 14 TRBV5-1 - CASSFESQAYEQYF TGCGCCAGCAGCTTTGAATCGCAGGCCTACGAGCAGTACTTC
once TRBJ1-1 16 TRBV28 TRBD1 CASSLSWTGTNTEAFF TGTGCCAGCAGTTTATCATGGACAGGAACGAACACTGAAGCTTTCTTT
- TRBJ1-4 14 TRBV7-9 - CASSPRDMREKLFF TGTGCCAGCAGCCCCCGGGACATGCGCGAAAAACTGTTTTTT
once TRBJ1-1 14 TRBV9 - CASSPRRVNTEAFF TGTGCCAGCAGCCCCCGGAGGGTGAACACTGAAGCTTTCTTT
- TRBJ2-5 15 TRBV5-6 TRBD1 CASSFRDRRTETQYF TGTGCCAGCAGCTTCCGGGACAGGAGAACAGAGACCCAGTACTTC
few TRBJ2-7 13 TRBV4-1 - CASSRSLAYEQYF TGCGCCAGCAGCCGGAGTCTAGCCTACGAGCAGTACTTC
- TRBJ1-5 13 TRBV27 - CASRRQESQPQHF TGTGCCAGCAGGCGACAGGAAAGTCAGCCCCAGCATTTT
- TRBJ2-5 14 TRBV6-5 TRBD2 CASSRAGVVETQYF TGTGCCAGCAGCCGAGCGGGAGTTGTGGAGACCCAGTACTTC
- TRBJ2-1 13 TRBV29-1 TRBD2 CSSGLAGDNEQFF TGCAGCTCTGGACTAGCGGGAGACAATGAGCAGTTCTTC
once TRBJ2-7 13 TRBV25-1 - CASSAGGSYEQYF TGTGCCAGCAGTGCCGGAGGTTCCTACGAGCAGTACTTC
- TRBJ1-1 19 TRBV5-1 - CASSLAGVGGAVGRAEAFF TGCGCCAGCAGCTTGGCGGGGGTGGGGGGGGCCGTGGGTCGGGCTGAAGCTTTCTTT
- TRBJ2-3 14 TRBV9 - CASSADGGADTQYF TGTGCCAGCAGCGCAGACGGCGGGGCAGATACGCAGTATTTT
few TRBJ2-3 15 TRBV27 - CASSLQRPLTDTQYF TGTGCCAGCAGTTTGCAGAGGCCACTCACAGATACGCAGTATTTT
- TRBJ2-1 15 TRBV7-9 TRBD1 CASSPDRVLYNEQFF TGTGCCAGCAGCCCTGACAGGGTTTTGTACAATGAGCAGTTCTTC
- TRBJ1-4 17 TRBV7-9 TRBD1 CASSLGQGSLVDEKLFF TGTGCCAGCAGCTTGGGACAGGGTTCCTTGGTCGATGAAAAACTGTTTTTT
few TRBJ2-7 13 TRBV10-3 TRBD2 CAIGNRGGAEQYF TGTGCCATCGGAAACCGGGGGGGGGCCGAGCAGTACTTC
- TRBJ2-2 15 TRBV15 TRBD2 CATSRDRSGGGELFF TGTGCCACCAGCAGAGATCGTTCGGGGGGCGGGGAGCTGTTTTTT
- TRBJ2-2 17 TRBV19 TRBD1 CASSIRRTGRGTGELFF TGTGCCAGTAGTATAAGGCGGACAGGCCGAGGCACCGGGGAGCTGTTTTTT
- TRBJ2-7 15 TRBV30 - CAWSVRTVDPYEQYF TGTGCCTGGAGTGTAAGGACAGTGGACCCCTACGAGCAGTACTTC
- TRBJ1-1 15 TRBV7-8 - CASNSAGSRNTEAFF TGTGCCAGCAACTCCGCCGGTTCGAGGAACACTGAAGCTTTCTTT
- TRBJ1-2 12 TRBV6-5 TRBD1 CASSRQGNGYTF TGTGCCAGCAGCCGACAGGGGAATGGCTACACCTTC
- TRBJ2-1 16 TRBV11-1 TRBD2 CASSFTGTSGSHEQFF TGTGCCAGCAGCTTTACCGGGACTAGCGGGAGTCATGAGCAGTTCTTC
- TRBJ2-1 14 TRBV27 - CASSPRDLGNEQFF TGTGCCAGCAGTCCCCGGGACTTAGGCAATGAGCAGTTCTTC
few TRBJ2-2 15 TRBV28 TRBD2 CASRRGLAGTGELFF TGTGCCAGCAGGCGAGGACTAGCGGGTACCGGGGAGCTGTTTTTT
- TRBJ2-7 15 TRBV2 - CASSEGGVSSYEQYF TGTGCCAGCAGTGAAGGGGGGGTCAGTTCCTACGAGCAGTACTTC
- TRBJ1-1 15 TRBV28 - CASNIYGARNTEAFF TGTGCCAGCAACATATATGGGGCGAGGAACACTGAAGCTTTCTTT
- TRBJ2-1 14 TRBV5-1 - CASSVPGSYNEQFF TGCGCCAGCAGCGTTCCAGGCTCCTACAATGAGCAGTTCTTC
once TRBJ1-1 13 TRBV7-2 TRBD1 CASSLQGGTEAFF TGTGCCAGCAGCTTACAGGGGGGCACTGAAGCTTTCTTT
- TRBJ2-3 16 TRBV10-2 TRBD2 CASSPGLAGGLDTQYF TGCGCCAGCAGTCCTGGACTAGCGGGAGGACTAGATACGCAGTATTTT
- TRBJ2-2 17 TRBV7-9 TRBD2 CASSLFSGLVITGELFF TGTGCCAGCAGCTTATTTAGTGGACTAGTGATCACCGGGGAGCTGTTTTTT
- TRBJ1-4 13 TRBV19 TRBD1 CASTGTGREKLFF TGTGCCAGCACCGGGACAGGGCGAGAAAAACTGTTTTTT
- TRBJ1-4 15 TRBV18 - CASSLSGVPNEKLFF TGTGCCAGCTCACTCAGCGGTGTTCCAAATGAAAAACTGTTTTTT
once TRBJ1-1 13 TRBV13 - CASSREGNTEAFF TGTGCCAGCAGCCGGGAGGGTAACACTGAAGCTTTCTTT
- TRBJ2-2 16 TRBV28 - CASSLVHLANTGELFF TGTGCCAGCAGTTTGGTACACCTCGCGAACACCGGGGAGCTGTTTTTT
- TRBJ1-1 15 TRBV7-3 - CASSLTLQVNTEAFF TGTGCCAGCAGCCTAACTCTTCAGGTGAACACTGAAGCTTTCTTT
- TRBJ2-5 12 TRBV5-4 - CASSSQWGAQYF TGTGCCAGCAGCTCGCAATGGGGGGCCCAGTACTTC
- TRBJ2-3 15 TRBV7-3 TRBD2 CASSLAGGPPDTQYF TGTGCCAGCAGCTTGGCGGGAGGTCCCCCAGATACGCAGTATTTT
- TRBJ1-5 15 TRBV28 - CASSLAQGIYQPQHF TGTGCCAGCAGTTTGGCACAGGGAATTTATCAGCCCCAGCATTTT
- TRBJ1-1 15 TRBV5-4 - CASSLDNRGWSEAFF TGTGCCAGCAGCTTGGATAACCGGGGATGGAGTGAAGCTTTCTTT
once TRBJ2-7 12 TRBV15 - CATSRAPRGQYF TGTGCCACCAGCAGGGCCCCACGCGGGCAGTACTTC
- TRBJ2-7 13 TRBV5-4 - CASSSPPAYEQYF TGTGCCAGTAGCTCCCCGCCGGCCTACGAGCAGTACTTC
- TRBJ1-2 17 TRBV9 TRBD1 CASSVGFEDRGWWGYTF TGTGCCAGCAGCGTAGGGTTTGAGGACAGGGGATGGTGGGGCTACACCTTC
once TRBJ2-1 15 TRBV5-8 - CASSLGAGSYNEQFF TGTGCCAGCAGCCTGGGGGCGGGCTCCTACAATGAGCAGTTCTTC
- TRBJ2-5 16 TRBV4-1 - CASSRSDGGSQETQYF TGCGCCAGCAGCCGATCAGATGGAGGGTCCCAAGAGACCCAGTACTTC
few TRBJ1-4 14 TRBV6-1 - CASSEGQYNEKLFF TGTGCCAGCAGTGAGGGCCAGTATAATGAAAAACTGTTTTTT
- TRBJ1-6 14 TRBV6-6 TRBD1 CASSSGQGNSPLHF TGTGCCAGCAGTTCGGGACAGGGAAATTCACCCCTCCACTTT
- TRBJ2-7 13 TRBV5-1 - CASSLGLYYEQYF TGCGCCAGCAGCTTGGGACTTTATTACGAGCAGTACTTC
- TRBJ2-5 13 TRBV5-5 - CASSLVQEGAQYF TGTGCCAGCAGCTTGGTACAGGAAGGGGCCCAGTACTTC
- TRBJ1-4 16 TRBV6-6 TRBD1 CASSYPPTGGNEKLFF TGTGCCAGCAGTTACCCGCCGACAGGGGGTAATGAAAAACTGTTTTTT
- TRBJ2-7 12 TRBV28 - CASSWTIPEQYF TGTGCCAGCAGCTGGACTATCCCCGAGCAGTACTTC
- TRBJ2-7 14 TRBV5-1 - CASTEDNYSYEQYF TGCGCCAGCACCGAGGACAACTACTCCTACGAGCAGTACTTC
- TRBJ1-2 17 TRBV28 TRBD1 CASSPRTGYGLYYGYTF TGTGCCAGCAGTCCAAGGACAGGGTATGGCCTCTACTATGGCTACACCTTC